A selection of T cell receptor beta chains follows, all from one sample in a study of T cell repertoires in cytomegalovirus infection. TCRdb processed the reads anew with MiXCR; each CDR3 protein has one entry. The sample records some 250,000 distinct CDR3 sequences, approximately 9.1% being singletons. The sequenced sample consisted of PBMCs. The source is a human donor in good health (CMV status not recorded). Some clones in this sample may be carry-over from other donors' samples. CDR3s include the opening cysteine and the closing phenylalanine or tryptophan. The D gene is left open where the match is weak. Expanded clones are given a class, and other clones once, few, many or no size at all.

clone_size,d_call,v_call,j_call,cdr3_nt,cdr3_aa
few,TRBD2,TRBV7-2,TRBJ2-5,TGTGCCAGCAGCTTAAGGACTAGCGGGAGGGGGTACCAAGAGACCCAGTACTTC,CASSLRTSGRGYQETQYF
many,NA,TRBV12-3/TRBV12-4,TRBJ1-5,TGTGCCAGCAGTTTTTCCCCCAGGAGCAATCAGCCCCAGCATTTT,CASSFSPRSNQPQHF
few,NA,TRBV19,TRBJ2-5,TGTGCCAGTAGTACCGTGTGGGGGATGCAGACCCAGTACTTC,CASSTVWGMQTQYF
few,NA,TRBV5-6,TRBJ2-5,TGTGCCAGCAGCTTCGAACGGAGGGAGACCCAGTACTTC,CASSFERRETQYF
many,NA,TRBV20-1,TRBJ2-7,TGCAGTGCTAGAGAAGAGGGACTCGGCTACGAGCAGTACTTC,CSAREEGLGYEQYF
NA,NA,TRBV6-5,TRBJ2-7,TGTGCAGCAGGTGGAGGAGGCTCCTACGAGCAGTACTTC,CAAGGGGSYEQYF
many,NA,TRBV9,TRBJ2-3,TGTGCCAGCAGCGGTTTGGGTTCGGGGACAGATACGCAGTATTTT,CASSGLGSGTDTQYF
NA,NA,TRBV4-2,TRBJ1-6,TGTGCCAGCAGCCAAGTACAAGCTAATTCACCCCTCCACTTT,CASSQVQANSPLHF
many,TRBD1,TRBV28,TRBJ1-2,TGTGCCAGCAGTGGGGACAGCTTTGACTATGGCTACACCTTC,CASSGDSFDYGYTF
NA,NA,TRBV6-6,TRBJ2-7,TGTGCCAGCAGTCGAGGGGCTTCCAACGAGCAGTACTTC,CASSRGASNEQYF
many,NA,TRBV7-2,TRBJ1-5,TGTGCCAGCAGCCCCCGACCATTCTCTAGCAATCAGCCCCAGCATTTT,CASSPRPFSSNQPQHF
many,NA,TRBV28,TRBJ1-4,TGTGCCAGCAGTTTTGAGGGGATTAATGAAAAACTGTTTTTT,CASSFEGINEKLFF
many,TRBD1,TRBV7-2,TRBJ1-1,TGTGCCAGCAGAGAGGACAGGGCGAACACTGAAGCTTTCTTT,CASREDRANTEAFF
many,NA,TRBV18,TRBJ1-5,TGTGCCAGCTCACCACCGTCCAGCAATCAGCCCCAGCATTTT,CASSPPSSNQPQHF
many,NA,TRBV7-2,TRBJ2-5,TGTGCCAGCAGCTTACAGGGTTGGGAGACCCAGTACTTC,CASSLQGWETQYF
NA,NA,TRBV2,TRBJ2-3,TGTGCCAGCAGTGCCAACGGACTGAGCCGCACAGATACGCAGTATTTT,CASSANGLSRTDTQYF
NA,NA,TRBV20-1,TRBJ1-1,TGCAGTGCTTATATAGACACTGAAGCTTTCTTT,CSAYIDTEAFF
many,NA,TRBV10-3,TRBJ2-1,TGTGCCATCAGTGAGGCATCCTACAATGAGCAGTTCTTC,CAISEASYNEQFF
few,NA,TRBV11-2,TRBJ1-1,TGTGCCAGCAGCTTAATGTCAGACGGGAACACTGAAGCTTTCTTT,CASSLMSDGNTEAFF
many,NA,TRBV28,TRBJ2-7,TGTGCCAGCGGGGGTTCCTACGAGCAGTACTTC,CASGGSYEQYF
NA,NA,TRBV7-6,TRBJ2-1,TGTGCCAGCAGCCCGCGGGTTAGCGGCTCTTACAATGAGCAGTTCTTC,CASSPRVSGSYNEQFF
few,NA,TRBV2,TRBJ1-1,TGTGCCAGCAGTGGGGGGTACGGCACTGAAGCTTTCTTT,CASSGGYGTEAFF
few,NA,TRBV6-5,TRBJ1-5,TGTGCCAGCAGTTACGGCGTGGGGAGCAATCAGCCCCAGCATTTT,CASSYGVGSNQPQHF